These 5 T cell receptor beta chains came from one sample sequenced in a study of beta chain features in type 1 diabetes (dated by TCRdb to the late 2010s). These receptors lack a known antigen. Summary of the overall study and its limitations: A moderate but significant shortening of TCRB CDR3 length was observed in type 1 diabetes patients in all four CD4+ subsets.

The library was generated by the immunoSEQ multiplex PCR assay. The entire isolated RNA was reverse transcribed using the High Capacity cDNA Reverse Transcription Kit, and thus expressed TCRB transcripts were sequenced. TCRdb took this table from immuneACCESS and kept in-frame rearrangements with V and J called. Such tables lack part of the clones; where checked against another copy, unresolved V genes explain under half of the gap, and the rest is unexplained. The sample has 500,000 to 800,000 clones on record, under 15% of them singletons. The ten largest clones represent roughly 0.11% of the sample. The sample was naive CD4+ T cells from blood. The cell subset or site label here, explained by the study, means: true naive CD4+ T cells. These receptors all stem from a man aged 25 to 40 with type 1 diabetes.

There are a few counts of this clone. V gene TRBV28 combines with J gene TRBJ2-5; D remains unclear. The germline V gene has CDR1 MDHEN and CDR2 SYDVKM. Trimming pared 5 bases from V and 5 bases from J, leaving 9 bases between. There are 12 residues in the CDR3. Here the CDR3 reads CASSGVGETQYF. As DNA, the CDR3 is TGTGCCAGCAGTGGGGTGGGGGAGACCCAGTACTTC.

The genes are TRBV5-1 and TRBJ1-1; the D is unclear. Trimming pared 0 bases from V and 11 bases from J, leaving 8 bases between. This CDR3 region has 11 residues. In germline, CDR1 is SGHRS, CDR2 YFSETQ. The DNA for the CDR3 is TGCGCCAGCAGCTTGGACGGGTACGCTTTCTTT. It specifies CASSLDGYAFF.

This clone turned up a few times. This sequence joins TRBV19 and TRBJ2-7, with a possible D match to TRBD2 (5 bases). Germline CDR1 and CDR2: LNHDA and SQIVND (reference sequence). This CDR3 spans 15 amino acids. Deletions cut 5 bases from V and 1 base from J, with 15 bases between. The CDR3 bases are TGTGCCAGTAGTTCAATGGCGGGCCTATCCTACGAGCAGTACTTC. It is translated as CASSSMAGLSYEQYF. Variable domain in full (rest from reference TRBV19 and TRBJ2-7): DGGITQSPKYLFRKEGQNVTLSCEQNLNHDAMYWYRQDPGQGLRLIYYSQIVNDFQKGDIAEGYSVSREKKESFPLTVTSAQKNPTAFYLCASSSMAGLSYEQYFGPGTRLTVT.

This clone has just a few counts. The rearrangement uses TRBV18 and TRBJ2-7; possible D gene TRBD2, 5 bases. CDR1 is KGHSH, CDR2 LQKENI, per germline. Between the trimmed V and J ends, which lost 6 bases and 2 bases, there was a span of 14 bases. The CDR3 runs to 14 residues. The CDR3, as DNA: TGTGCCAGCTCCCACGGGGTGTTAACCTACGAGCAGTACTTC. This sequence encodes CASSHGVLTYEQYF.

This clone was seen a handful of times. V usage is TRBV18 and J usage is TRBJ2-3; 8 bases map to TRBD2. Germline V gene data show CDR1 as KGHSH and CDR2 as LQKENI. Losses at the gene ends were 4 bases for V and 5 bases for J; bases not matched to a gene: 8. The CDR3 contains 15 residues. The CDR3 region is CASSLVGLAGDTQYF. The CDR3 DNA reads TGTGCCAGCTCACTCGTTGGACTAGCTGGAGATACGCAGTATTTT.